The clone carrying this T cell receptor (beta chain) was seen more than once but under ten times. Trimming pared 1 base from V and 2 bases from J, leaving 10 bases between. The CDR3 extends over 15 amino acids. Germline V lookup: CDR1 LGHDT, CDR2 YNNKEL (reference sequence). The data belong to a study of T-cell memory formation after mild COVID-19. In TCRdb, the 5' RACE reads were re-called with MiXCR into one record per CDR3 protein. The sample has tens of thousands of distinct CDR3 sequences; over 15% are singletons. V gene TRBV3-1 combines with J gene TRBJ2-3; tentatively, D is TRBD1 (6 bases). The sequence derives from an adult woman who had mild COVID-19 (a few samples of this study predate the infection). Cell type and time point are not known. The specimen sequenced was PBMCs or a T cell subset sorted from them (not recorded which). CDR3 nucleotides: TGTGCCAGCAGCCAAGGACAGGAACCCACAGATACGCAGTATTTT. This sequence encodes CASSQGQEPTDTQYF.